Listed below are T cell receptor beta chains from one sample, sequenced in a study of T cell responses to AZD1222 COVID-19 vaccine. Libraries were prepared by immunoSEQ multiplex PCR; TCRdb keeps only in-frame clonotypes and omits some of them. The sample gives over 150,000 clones, around 90% of which show up once; approximately 0.97% is in the top ten. The starting material was peripheral blood, obtained 28 days after the second AZD1222 dose. These receptors all come from an adult who received the AZD1222 COVID-19 vaccine. Both conserved end residues are part of each CDR3. The order of the fields is J gene, D gene, clone size, V gene, CDR3 DNA, CDR3 protein. A D gene is named only where the DNA matches it firmly. Clone size is stated in some rows and not others, as once, few, many or a class when expanded.

j_call: TRBJ1-2
d_call: NA
clone_size: NA
v_call: TRBV11-2
cdr3_nt: TGTGCCAGCAGCGGATGGACAGAGAAGTCCTATGGCTACACCTTC
cdr3_aa: CASSGWTEKSYGYTF

j_call: TRBJ2-2
d_call: TRBD1
clone_size: NA
v_call: TRBV7-6
cdr3_nt: TGTGCCAGCAGCTTAGCTTTGTCGGGACAGGGAGGACCGAACACCGGGGAGCTGTTTTTT
cdr3_aa: CASSLALSGQGGPNTGELFF

j_call: TRBJ2-7
d_call: NA
clone_size: few
v_call: TRBV10-1
cdr3_nt: TGCGCCAGCAGTGAGTCCGGCAGGGTCTACGAGCAGTACTTC
cdr3_aa: CASSESGRVYEQYF

j_call: TRBJ2-3
d_call: NA
clone_size: NA
v_call: TRBV5-4
cdr3_nt: TGTGCCAGCAGCTTCGGGCTTAATACAGATACGCAGTATTTT
cdr3_aa: CASSFGLNTDTQYF

j_call: TRBJ2-5
d_call: NA
clone_size: NA
v_call: TRBV7-8
cdr3_nt: TGTGCCAGCAGCTTAGCGCGGATCCAAGAGACCCAGTACTTC
cdr3_aa: CASSLARIQETQYF

j_call: TRBJ1-5
d_call: NA
clone_size: NA
v_call: TRBV4-3
cdr3_nt: TGCGCCAGCAGCCAAGAACCCAGGGGTGGGCAGCCCCAGCATTTT
cdr3_aa: CASSQEPRGGQPQHF

j_call: TRBJ2-7
d_call: NA
clone_size: NA
v_call: TRBV7-8
cdr3_nt: TGTGCCAGCAGCTTAGCCATAATTTCCTACGAGCAGTACTTC
cdr3_aa: CASSLAIISYEQYF

j_call: TRBJ1-5
d_call: NA
clone_size: once
v_call: TRBV4-2
cdr3_nt: TGTGCCAGCAGCCAAGAGAGGGTTGGGAGCAATCAGCCCCAGCATTTT
cdr3_aa: CASSQERVGSNQPQHF

j_call: TRBJ2-3
d_call: TRBD2
clone_size: once
v_call: TRBV10-1
cdr3_nt: TGCGCCAGCAGTGAGTCCCCGCTAGCGGGGTTAGATACGCAGTATTTT
cdr3_aa: CASSESPLAGLDTQYF

j_call: TRBJ1-1
d_call: NA
clone_size: once
v_call: TRBV5-4
cdr3_nt: TGTGCCAGCAGCTACTGGGGGGGGAGAACTGAAGCTTTCTTT
cdr3_aa: CASSYWGGRTEAFF

j_call: TRBJ2-3
d_call: NA
clone_size: NA
v_call: TRBV6-2/TRBV6-3
cdr3_nt: TGTGCCAGCAGTTCCTCGGGGGGCACAGATACGCAGTATTTT
cdr3_aa: CASSSSGGTDTQYF

j_call: TRBJ2-3
d_call: TRBD1
clone_size: NA
v_call: TRBV28
cdr3_nt: TGTGCCAGCGCCCGCCCACAGGGGCAGGGTTCGGATACGCAGTATTTT
cdr3_aa: CASARPQGQGSDTQYF

j_call: TRBJ2-1
d_call: NA
clone_size: NA
v_call: TRBV30
cdr3_nt: TGTGCCTGGAGTTCTGGACTGGATTTATACAATGAGCAGTTCTTC
cdr3_aa: CAWSSGLDLYNEQFF

j_call: TRBJ2-2
d_call: NA
clone_size: NA
v_call: TRBV4-2
cdr3_nt: TGTGCCAGCAGCCAAGATTATACCGGGGAGCTGTTTTTT
cdr3_aa: CASSQDYTGELFF

j_call: TRBJ1-2
d_call: NA
clone_size: NA
v_call: TRBV29-1
cdr3_nt: TGCAGCGTTGCTCTAGGGAGCTATGGCTACACCTTC
cdr3_aa: CSVALGSYGYTF